The 2 T cell receptor beta chains below all came from one sample that was sequenced in a study of control samples from healthy donors and cancer patients. Assay: immunoSEQ multiplex PCR; the TCRdb copy retains only in-frame clones and omits some. Among tens of thousands of clones listed, 88% were seen once. Source material: blood. These receptors came from a woman between 65 and 79 years old in good health.

The chain joins TRBV7-9 to TRBJ1-3, with 8 bases aligning to TRBD1. The CDR3 has 18 residues. Germline V lookup: CDR1 SEHNR, CDR2 FQNEAQ (reference sequence). The ends lost 5 bases at V and 12 bases at J; junction bases unmatched: 24. CDR3 nucleotides: TGTGCCAGCAGCCATTGGACATCCCCTCCCGGGACAGGTTCAATCATATATTTT. This encodes CASSHWTSPPGTGSIIYF.

This clone was found once. This chain uses TRBV11-2 with TRBJ1-1, with TRBD1 identical over 9 bases. The germline CDR1 and CDR2 sequences are SGHAT and FQNNGV. V lost 4 bases, J lost 0 bases, and 9 bases stayed unmatched. The CDR3 is 17 amino acids. Written as DNA, the CDR3 is TGTGCCAGCAGCTCTAGGACAGGGGAGACCTTGAACACTGAAGCTTTCTTT. It specifies CASSSRTGETLNTEAFF. Based on the CDR3 plus reference TRBV11-2 and TRBJ1-1, the full variable domain is EAGVAQSPRYKIIEKRQSVAFWCNPISGHATLYWYQQILGQGPKLLIQFQNNGVVDDSQLPKDRFSAERLKGVDSTLKIQPAKLEDSAVYLCASSSRTGETLNTEAFFGQGTRLTVV.